This is a list of T cell receptor beta chains from one sample in a study of sequential checkpoint blockade in melanoma. Here immunoSEQ multiplex PCR was the method, and the copy in TCRdb shows in-frame clones only, minus some. The sample consists of tens of thousands of clones, roughly nine tenths of them appearing once. The source material was CD8+ T cells sorted from blood (inferred from file names), sampled from a patient given nivolumab and ipilimumab in sequence. These receptors were taken from a human donor with melanoma. CDR3s include the opening cysteine and the closing phenylalanine or tryptophan. A D gene is named only where the DNA matches it firmly. Where a row states a size, it is once, few, many or the class of an expanded clone; other rows omit it.

TRBJ1-1	few	TRBV19	NA	TGTGCCAGTAGTATACGGGGTGGAGGGTCATTCACTGAAGCTTTCTTT	CASSIRGGGSFTEAFF
TRBJ2-7	NA	TRBV4-1	NA	TGCGCCAGCAGCCAAGACCGACCGGCAGGGGATCTCGCCTACGAGCAGTACTTC	CASSQDRPAGDLAYEQYF
TRBJ2-1	NA	TRBV5-1	TRBD2	TGCGCCAGCAGCCCGGGGGGGCTGAACAATGAGCAGTTCTTC	CASSPGGLNNEQFF
TRBJ2-1	NA	TRBV9	TRBD2	TGTGCCAGCAGCCCCGGGACTAGATATGAGCAGTTCTTC	CASSPGTRYEQFF
TRBJ2-7	NA	TRBV5-6	NA	TGTGCCAGCAGCTTGGCGGTTACCTACGAGCAGTACTTC	CASSLAVTYEQYF
TRBJ2-7	NA	TRBV4-3	NA	TGCGCCAGCAGCCAGATACAGGGACACGAGCAGTACTTC	CASSQIQGHEQYF
TRBJ1-1	NA	TRBV29-1	NA	TGCAGCGTTGAAGATTCCAGGAACACTGAAGCTTTCTTT	CSVEDSRNTEAFF
TRBJ1-6	NA	TRBV5-6	TRBD1	TGTGCCAGCAGCTTCGGGAACAGGGGTGGGATTTATTCACCCCTCCACTTT	CASSFGNRGGIYSPLHF
TRBJ1-2	NA	TRBV6-5	TRBD1	TGTGCCAGCAGTTACGGGACAGGGGGGAACTATGGCTACACCTTC	CASSYGTGGNYGYTF
TRBJ1-1	NA	TRBV6-6	NA	TGTGCCAGCAGTTACCACCCGGGGAACACTGAAGCTTTCTTT	CASSYHPGNTEAFF
TRBJ1-1	NA	TRBV25-1	TRBD1	TGTGCCAGCAGTGCTACAGGGGGGTACACTGAAGCTTTCTTT	CASSATGGYTEAFF
TRBJ2-7	few	TRBV10-3	TRBD1	TGTGCCATCAAAGTGGACAGGGGCAGGTACGAGCAGTACTTC	CAIKVDRGRYEQYF
TRBJ1-5	few	TRBV28	TRBD1	TGTGCCAGCAGTCTGACAGGGGGCCCTAATCAGCCCCAGCATTTT	CASSLTGGPNQPQHF
TRBJ1-2	NA	TRBV13	NA	TGTGCCAGCAGGGAAGGAGATTATGGCTACACCTTC	CASREGDYGYTF
TRBJ2-3	NA	TRBV4-1	TRBD2	TGCGCCAGCAGCCTCTGGGGGGGTAGAAGCACAGATACGCAGTATTTT	CASSLWGGRSTDTQYF
TRBJ1-6	NA	TRBV11-2	NA	TGTGCCAGCAGCCCCCGTGTGAGGGTCGGGTCACCCCTCCACTTT	CASSPRVRVGSPLHF
TRBJ2-1	NA	TRBV13	TRBD2	TGTGCCAGCAGCCTAGGGACTAGCGGGGTCGGTTACAATGAGCAGTTCTTC	CASSLGTSGVGYNEQFF
TRBJ2-3	NA	TRBV4-2	TRBD2	TGTGCCAGCAGCCAAGAGCGGGGGGGCCCAGATACGCAGTATTTT	CASSQERGGPDTQYF
TRBJ2-7	few	TRBV7-3	TRBD2	TGTGCCAGCAGTCCAGCGGGGGCGGGAGAGCAGTACTTC	CASSPAGAGEQYF
TRBJ1-3	NA	TRBV4-2	NA	TGTGCCAGCAGTCAAGATCTAGGAAACACCATATATTTT	CASSQDLGNTIYF
TRBJ2-7	NA	TRBV7-9	TRBD2	TGTGCCAGCAGCCCCCCCACGGGACTAGCGTCGTACGAGCAGTACTTC	CASSPPTGLASYEQYF
TRBJ1-1	NA	TRBV11-2	NA	TGTGCCAGCAGCTTATGGGAGTGGACTGAAGCTTTCTTT	CASSLWEWTEAFF
TRBJ2-2	NA	TRBV29-1	NA	TGCAGCGTCCGATCAGGCACCGGGGAGCTGTTTTTT	CSVRSGTGELFF
TRBJ1-2	NA	TRBV7-2	TRBD1	TGTGCCAGCAGCCCCGAGGGGACAGGGTTGTGGAACACCTTC	CASSPEGTGLWNTF
TRBJ2-2	NA	TRBV9	NA	TGTGCCAGCAGTCATTCCATCGGGGAGCTGTTTTTT	CASSHSIGELFF
TRBJ1-2	few	TRBV7-9	TRBD1	TGTGCCAGCAGCTTAGGTGACAGGGATGGCTACACCTTC	CASSLGDRDGYTF
TRBJ2-2	NA	TRBV4-3	NA	TGCGCCAGCAGCCAAGGGGCAGGTCACGGGGAGCTGTTTTTT	CASSQGAGHGELFF
TRBJ2-1	NA	TRBV18	TRBD1	TGTGCCAGCTCACCGGAGGACAGGAGAATCAATGAGCAGTTCTTC	CASSPEDRRINEQFF
TRBJ1-3	NA	TRBV4-1	TRBD1	TGCGCCAGCAGCCAAGACCAGGGGGCGGTTGGAAACACCATATATTTT	CASSQDQGAVGNTIYF
TRBJ1-1	NA	TRBV19	NA	TGTGCCAGCAGGGAGGTGAACACTGAAGCTTTCTTT	CASREVNTEAFF
TRBJ2-5	NA	TRBV6-5	NA	TGTGCCAGTAGGACAGCCCAGACCCAGTACTTC	CASRTAQTQYF
TRBJ2-7	NA	TRBV9	NA	TGTGCCAGCAGCGTAGATACAGGGACCTACGAGCAGTACTTC	CASSVDTGTYEQYF
TRBJ2-7	NA	TRBV7-2	TRBD2	TGTGCCAGCAGCTTAGGCAGACTAGCGGGAGGGCCCTACGAGCAGTACTTC	CASSLGRLAGGPYEQYF
TRBJ1-5	NA	TRBV13	NA	TGTGCCAGCAGCTCGGGGGACGGCCAGCCCCAGCATTTT	CASSSGDGQPQHF
TRBJ1-1	NA	TRBV30	NA	TGTGCCTGGACGAGAACCATGAACACTGAAGCTTTCTTT	CAWTRTMNTEAFF
TRBJ1-6	NA	TRBV5-6	NA	TGTGCCAGCAGCCCAGGGGCCAGCTCCTATAATTCACCCCTCCACTTT	CASSPGASSYNSPLHF
TRBJ1-1	NA	TRBV19	NA	TGTGCCAGTAGTATAGTGACGGGGGGCACTGAAGCTTTCTTT	CASSIVTGGTEAFF
TRBJ2-6	once	TRBV2	NA	TGTGCCAGCATTACGGAGGGCAGCTCTGGGGCCAACGTCCTGACTTTC	CASITEGSSGANVLTF
TRBJ2-1	once	TRBV7-8	TRBD2	TGTGCCAGCAGCTTCCCCGGGACTAGCCAGCACAAGGGTCTCTACAATGAGCAGTTCTTC	CASSFPGTSQHKGLYNEQFF
TRBJ2-2	NA	TRBV27	NA	TGTGCCAGCGGGAGAGGAGCCGGGGAGCTGTTTTTT	CASGRGAGELFF
TRBJ2-2	NA	TRBV27	NA	TGTGCCAGCAACCAGGGCGGGGTGGGCCTTGGCACCGGGGAGCTGTTTTTT	CASNQGGVGLGTGELFF
TRBJ2-2	NA	TRBV7-2	TRBD2	TGTGCCAGCAGCTTAGCGGCGGGGGGGATAACCGGGGAGCTGTTTTTT	CASSLAAGGITGELFF
TRBJ2-7	NA	TRBV7-3	TRBD1	TGTGCCAGCAGCTCGGGACAGAGAATCTACGAGCAGTACTTC	CASSSGQRIYEQYF
TRBJ2-7	NA	TRBV4-3	TRBD1	TGCGCCAGCAGCCAAGAAGCTGACAGGGGCTACGAGCAGTACTTC	CASSQEADRGYEQYF
TRBJ1-4	few	TRBV7-8	NA	TGTGCCAGCAGTGATCGACAGGAATATAATGAAAAACTGTTTTTT	CASSDRQEYNEKLFF
TRBJ1-2	once	TRBV5-1	TRBD1	TGCGCCAGCAGCCGGTTTCCGGGACAGGGGGACTATGGCTACACCTTC	CASSRFPGQGDYGYTF
TRBJ2-7	NA	TRBV28	NA	TGTGCCAGCAGTTTGGCCTCAACCCCCTACGAGCAGTACTTC	CASSLASTPYEQYF
TRBJ2-1	NA	TRBV27	NA	TGTGCCAGCAGTTTATTCAGCTACAATGAGCAGTTCTTC	CASSLFSYNEQFF
TRBJ1-1	NA	TRBV28	NA	TGTGCCAGCAGTCCCTTACAGGAGAACACTGAAGCTTTCTTT	CASSPLQENTEAFF
TRBJ1-1	few	TRBV10-3	NA	TGTGCCAGCAGTTTATCCAGGGTTATGAACACTGAAGCTTTCTTT	CASSLSRVMNTEAFF
TRBJ1-2	NA	TRBV4-3	NA	TGCGCCAGCAGCCAAGATGGGAGGGTTGGCTACACCTTC	CASSQDGRVGYTF